This passage covers 21 T cell receptor beta chains from one sample sequenced in a study of patients and donors after allogeneic stem cell transplantation. TCRdb reanalysed the RT-PCR reads using MiXCR and keeps one entry per CDR3 protein. The table has approximately 250,000 distinct CDR3 sequences, 12% to 15% seen once. The sample taken for sequencing was blood, either unsorted or a sorted T cell fraction (not recorded which). Source of these receptors: a human donor who was either an allogeneic HSCT recipient or a stem cell or donor lymphocyte infusion donor (not recorded which). It is not recorded whose cells these are; they may come from a transplant donor.

This clonotype was detected only a few times. The V and J genes are TRBV24-1 and TRBJ2-4, with TRBD2 matching 12 bases. Germline values: CDR1 KGHDR, CDR2 SFDVKD. Trimming at V came to 3 bases and at J to 12 bases, leaving 8 bases not matched to a gene. This CDR3 is 15 amino acids long. The CDR3 sequence: CATSDIRWTSGNQYF. CDR3 coding DNA: TGTGCCACCAGTGATATCCGATGGACTAGCGGGAATCAGTACTTC.

This clonotype was recorded many times. This chain uses TRBV7-3 with TRBJ2-5, with TRBD2 identical over 7 bases. The CDR3 extends over 13 amino acids. Germline V gene sequence: CDR1 SGHTA, CDR2 FQGTGA. With V trimmed by 4 bases and J by 4 bases, 3 bases remained unmatched. The CDR3 DNA is TGTGCCAGCAGCTCAGGACTAGGAGAGACCCAGTACTTC. It is translated as CASSSGLGETQYF.

This chain links TRBV2 with TRBJ2-2; TRBD1 agrees at 10 bases. Germline V lookup: CDR1 SNHLY, CDR2 FYNNEI. V lost 7 bases and J lost 1; bases outside the gene matches: 6. The CDR3 contains 16 residues. As DNA, the CDR3 is TGTGCCAGCAATGCGGGACAGGGGTGGAACACCGGGGAGCTGTTTTTT. Protein product: CASNAGQGWNTGELFF. Full variable domain (remainder filled in from reference TRBV2 and TRBJ2-2): EPEVTQTPSHQVTQMGQEVILRCVPISNHLYFYWYRQILGQKVEFLVSFYNNEISEKSEIFDDQFSVERPDGSNFTLKIRSTKLEDSAMYFCASNAGQGWNTGELFFGEGSRLTVL.

The V and J genes are TRBV11-3 and TRBJ2-7; 7 bases fit TRBD2. Germline assignment: CDR1 SGHNT and CDR2 YENEEA. This CDR3 is 17 amino acids long. The junction had 12 bases not matched to a gene; V was cut back by 2 bases and J by 2 bases. The CDR3 protein is CASSLSLGLAETYEQYF. DNA of the CDR3: TGTGCCAGCAGCTTATCACTCGGGCTAGCGGAAACCTACGAGCAGTACTTC.

This clonotype has a handful of counts. The chain carries TRBV4-2 and TRBJ1-1, with D possibly matching TRBD1 (5 bases). The CDR3 is made up of 15 amino acids. CDR1 is LGHNA and CDR2 is YNFKEQ in the germline V gene. Trimming pared 6 bases from V and 5 bases from J, leaving 19 bases between. The CDR3 loop is CASSSVGTASTEAFF. CDR3 DNA: TGTGCCAGCAGTAGCGTTGGGACGGCGAGTACTGAAGCTTTCTTT.

This clonotype was detected only a few times. The gene calls are TRBV12-3 or TRBV12-4 and TRBJ2-3; 8 nucleotides agree with TRBD2. Trimming removed 3 bases from V and 4 bases from J; junction bases left unmatched: 0. The CDR3 consists of 13 residues. The CDR3 region is CASSLTSADTQYF. The CDR3, as DNA: TGTGCCAGCAGTTTGACTAGCGCAGATACGCAGTATTTT.

This chain connects TRBV11-2 to TRBJ1-2; 10 bases agree with TRBD1. Germline lookup yields CDR1 SGHAT and CDR2 FQNNGV. V dropped 0 bases and J dropped 7; count of bases not matched to a gene: 5. This CDR3 is 15 amino acids long. The DNA of the CDR3 is TGTGCCAGCAGCTTAGACTCCGGGACAGGGGTTGGCTACACCTTC. Translated, it gives CASSLDSGTGVGYTF. Based on the CDR3 plus reference TRBV11-2 and TRBJ1-2, the full variable domain is EAGVAQSPRYKIIEKRQSVAFWCNPISGHATLYWYQQILGQGPKLLIQFQNNGVVDDSQLPKDRFSAERLKGVDSTLKIQPAKLEDSAVYLCASSLDSGTGVGYTFGSGTRLTVV.

This chain uses TRBV5-1 with TRBJ2-1, with TRBD2 as a possible D gene (5 bases). The CDR3 sequence is 12 residues long. The V gene's germline CDR1 is SGHRS and CDR2 YFSETQ. The V gene lost 2 bases and the J gene lost 8 bases, with 8 bases spanning the gap. The CDR3 region is CASSFGVDEQFF. CDR3 in DNA: TGCGCCAGCAGCTTCGGGGTGGATGAGCAGTTCTTC.

This clonotype was detected once. The chain is built from TRBV3-1 and TRBJ1-6; D possibly corresponds to TRBD1 (5 bases). Germline V gives CDR1 LGHDT, CDR2 YNNKEL (reference sequence). Trimming pared 2 bases from V and 8 bases from J, leaving 25 bases between. The CDR3 spans 19 residues. CDR3 in DNA: TGTGCCAGCAGCCAATTTTTGATGTCCTCCGGGGCACAAGATTCACCCCTCCACTTT. Its translation: CASSQFLMSSGAQDSPLHF. The full variable domain, in which reference TRBV3-1 and TRBJ1-6 provide the parts outside the CDR3, is DTAVSQTPKYLVTQMGNDKSIKCEQNLGHDTMYWYKQDSKKFLKIMFSYNNKELIINETVPNRFSPKSPDKAHLNLHINSLELGDSAVYFCASSQFLMSSGAQDSPLHFGNGTRLTVT.

This clonotype came up a few times. The rearrangement uses TRBV5-1 and TRBJ2-2, with D possibly being TRBD1 or TRBD2 (5 bases each). From germline, CDR1 is SGHRS and CDR2 YFSETQ. The CDR3 is 14 amino acids. V gave up 6 bases and J gave up 4 bases, with 13 bases separating them. The CDR3, as DNA: TGCGCCAGCAATACCGGGACGCCCACCGGGGAGCTGTTTTTT. This sequence encodes CASNTGTPTGELFF.

The CDR3 sequence: CASSEVGRGNYGYTF. Here the CDR3 DNA reads TGTGCCAGCAGTGAAGTGGGCAGGGGGAACTATGGCTACACCTTC. The rearrangement joins TRBV25-1 to TRBJ1-2, with 7 bases identical to TRBD1. Germline CDR1 and CDR2: MGHDK and SYGVNS. The trim removed 2 bases at V and 2 bases at J, leaving 5 bases unmatched. CDR3 length equals 15 residues.

V is TRBV6-1 and J is TRBJ1-1, with D unclear. This CDR3 has 15 residues. The germline CDR1 and CDR2 sequences are MNHNS and SASEGT. The V and J ends lost 5 bases and 4 bases respectively, with 17 bases between them. The CDR3 nucleotides are TGTGCCAGCAGTACTTTAGGGATTGAGGGCACTGAAGCTTTCTTT. Translating gives CASSTLGIEGTEAFF.

This clonotype was counted only a few times. The CDR3 loop is CASSLFPGLEDEQFF. The CDR3 DNA sequence: TGTGCCAGCAGCTTATTTCCGGGACTAGAGGATGAGCAGTTCTTC. The chain joins TRBV7-2 to TRBJ2-1; 8 nucleotides align to TRBD2. The CDR3 is made up of 15 amino acids. Germline values: CDR1 SGHTA, CDR2 FQGNSA. Trimming at V came to 2 bases and at J to 8 bases, leaving 8 bases not matched to a gene.

This clonotype has only a few counts. The chain uses TRBV13 and TRBJ2-7, with D possibly being TRBD2 (5 bases). From germline, CDR1 is PRHDT and CDR2 FYEKMQ (reference sequence). The V end was cut by 5 bases, the J end by 6 bases, with 14 bases between. CDR3 size: 13 residues. The CDR3 spells CASSLKEGVEQYF. Written as DNA, the CDR3 is TGTGCCAGCAGCCTAAAAGAGGGAGTCGAGCAGTACTTC.

The V gene is TRBV5-5, the J gene TRBJ1-1; a possible D gene is TRBD1 (5 bases). CDR1 is SGHKS and CDR2 is YYEKEE in the germline V gene (reference sequence). The CDR3 consists of 15 residues. Trimming stripped 7 bases from V and 3 bases from J, with 19 bases between. In DNA form, the CDR3 reads TGTGCCAGCGAGAAAGGTCGGGGGGTATACACTGAAGCTTTCTTT. It yields the protein CASEKGRGVYTEAFF.

The V gene is TRBV3-1, the J gene TRBJ1-2; D call uncertain. Germline V gene lookup returns CDR1 LGHDT and CDR2 YNNKEL (reference sequence). The CDR3 runs 18 residues. The V end lost 4 bases, the J end lost 3 bases, and 24 bases lay between the germline ends. The chain's CDR3 is CASSRFGVRPEPHYGYTF. In DNA, the CDR3 is TGTGCCAGCAGCCGGTTCGGTGTGCGGCCTGAGCCTCACTATGGCTACACCTTC.

The chain couples TRBV5-1 to TRBJ2-2; 7 bases match TRBD1. V lost 4 bases and J lost 5; bases outside the gene matches: 8. This CDR3 is 15 amino acids long. Per the germline V gene, CDR1 is SGHRS and CDR2 is YFSETQ. CDR3 nucleotide sequence: TGCGCCAGCAGCACCCGGGACAGCCTTACCGGGGAGCTGTTTTTT. Translation: CASSTRDSLTGELFF.

A word on this clonotype: The junction departs from the called germline gene at one end, perhaps through a read error. V and J are TRBV19 and TRBJ1-5; D unclear. The CDR3 consists of 14 residues. CDR1 and CDR2 (germline): LNHDA, SQIVND (reference sequence). DNA of the CDR3: TGTGCCAGTAGTATAGCAGTCAGCAATCAGCCCCACCATTTT. Encoded protein: CASSIAVSNQPHHF.

This chain joins TRBV6-4 and TRBJ2-2; D is possibly TRBD1 (6 bases). The CDR3 contains 14 residues. V gave up 3 bases and J gave up 6 bases, with 11 bases separating them. Germline V CDR1 and CDR2: MRHNA, SNTAGT. CDR3 sequence (DNA): TGTGCCAGCAGTGAACAGGGCACCGCCGGGGAGCTGTTTTTT. This sequence encodes CASSEQGTAGELFF.

The chain recombines TRBV7-2 with TRBJ2-4; TRBD1 aligns across 8 bases. Germline V gene data show CDR1 as SGHTA and CDR2 as FQGNSA. Trimming removed 2 bases from V and 6 bases from J; junction bases left unmatched: 9. The CDR3 length is 16 residues. CDR3 DNA: TGTGCCAGCAGCTTAATGGGGCAGGGGGCAGGAAACATTCAGTACTTC. Encoded protein: CASSLMGQGAGNIQYF.

The gene calls are TRBV6-4 and TRBJ2-3; D uncertain. This CDR3 spans 13 amino acids. CDR1 and CDR2 (germline): MRHNA, SNTAGT. V lost 0 bases to trimming and J lost 5 bases, with 6 bases between them. The CDR3 DNA reads as TGTGCCAGCAGTGACTCCGAAAAAGATACGCAGTATTTT. This codes for CASSDSEKDTQYF.